These 22 T cell receptor beta chains came from one sample sequenced in a study of T cells in Graves' hyperthyroidism and ophthalmopathy. The investigators amplified TCR beta CDR3 regions from RNA transcripts. The HTBI set primed first-round TCR CDR3 RT-PCR. TCRdb analysed the multiplex PCR reads with MiXCR anew, one entry per CDR3 protein. The table records around 380,000 distinct CDR3 sequences, approximately 12% of them present only once. The sequencing sample was made of blood. The receptors stem from a man aged 25 to 40 with Graves' hyperthyroidism that later progressed to Graves' ophthalmopathy.

In regard to this clonotype: A junction end diverges from the germline sequence, so it may reflect a read error. This chain joins TRBV5-4 and TRBJ2-3, with 9 bases that match TRBD2. This CDR3 has 15 residues. CDR1 is SGHNT, CDR2 YYREEE, per germline (reference sequence). The CDR3 region is CACSSWLAGSDTQYF. The CDR3 nucleotides read TGTGCCTGCAGCAGCTGGCTAGCGGGGAGTGATACGCAGTATTTT.

This clonotype came up many times. The rearrangement links TRBV11-2 to TRBJ2-3; tentative D call: TRBD2 (6 bases). V dropped 4 bases and J dropped 5 bases, with 13 bases sitting between them. The germline V gene encodes CDR1 SGHAT and CDR2 FQNNGV. CDR3 length: 14 residues. The CDR3 DNA is TGTGCCAGCAGCTCCCCGGTGGGGGGAGATACGCAGTATTTT. Its translation is CASSSPVGGDTQYF.

The sample holds many counts of this clonotype. V gene TRBV30 combines with J gene TRBJ2-3; D may correspond to TRBD1 or TRBD2 (6 bases each). CDR3 length: 15 residues. Germline lookup yields CDR1 GTSNPN and CDR2 SVGIG (reference sequence). Trimming pared 2 bases from V and 5 bases from J, leaving 17 bases between. As DNA, the CDR3 is TGTGCCTGGAGTCTCCTAGGGGGGTGGCAAGATACGCAGTATTTT. Translated: CAWSLLGGWQDTQYF.

There are many counts of this clonotype. V gene TRBV7-2 combines with J gene TRBJ2-1; D is unclear. Per germline, CDR1 SGHTA and CDR2 FQGNSA. The V and J ends lost 0 bases and 8 bases respectively, with 8 bases between them. The CDR3 loop spans 13 amino acids. In DNA form, the CDR3 reads TGTGCCAGCAGCTTAGCCCGGCTGGATGAGCAGTTCTTC. Protein product: CASSLARLDEQFF.

This clonotype has more than one count but fewer than ten. V usage is TRBV7-9 and J usage is TRBJ1-6; a weak D match, TRBD1 (5 bases). The V end was cut by 5 bases, the J end by 10 bases, with 12 bases between. The CDR3 totals 13 residues. Germline V gene lookup returns CDR1 SEHNR and CDR2 FQNEAQ (reference sequence). This CDR3 is CASSPGLRSPLHF. CDR3 nucleotide sequence: TGTGCCAGCAGCCCGGGACTTCGATCACCCCTCCACTTT.

Only a few counts were recorded for this clonotype. The chain employs TRBV29-1 and TRBJ2-1, with D possibly being TRBD2 (7 bases). There are 18 residues in the CDR3. V shed 3 bases and J shed 0 bases, with 21 bases lying between them. From germline, CDR1 is SQVTM and CDR2 ANQGSEA. CDR3 sequence: CSVDGRGGGAHSYNEQFF. The CDR3 region has the DNA TGCAGCGTTGACGGCCGGGGTGGGGGGGCGCACTCCTACAATGAGCAGTTCTTC.

This sequence joins TRBV10-3 and TRBJ2-2; 9 positions agree with TRBD1. The CDR3 covers 15 residues. Germline-derived CDR1 and CDR2 are ENHRY and SYGVKD. V was clipped by 10 bases and J by 4 bases; unmatched bases: 10. This chain's CDR3 is CATEAGQGRTGELFF. The CDR3, as DNA: TGTGCCACCGAGGCGGGACAGGGTCGCACCGGGGAGCTGTTTTTT.

This clonotype appeared a few times. The chain is built from TRBV27 and TRBJ1-5; D remains ambiguous. Germline CDR1 reads MNHEY; CDR2 reads SMNVEV (reference sequence). The CDR3 length is 16 residues. Between the trimmed V and J ends, which lost 0 bases and 3 bases, there was a span of 12 bases. The chain's CDR3 is CASSLSAIQANQPQHF. In DNA form, the CDR3 reads TGTGCCAGCAGTTTATCAGCTATCCAGGCCAATCAGCCCCAGCATTTT.

This clonotype was recorded many times. CDR3 coding DNA: TGCGCCAGCAGCCGGACAGGGCCCGATGAAAAACTGTTTTTT. It translates to CASSRTGPDEKLFF. The chain carries TRBV5-1 and TRBJ1-4; TRBD1 agrees at 8 bases. V gave up 4 bases and J gave up 6 bases; unmatched junction bases: 5. The CDR3 is 14 amino acids. Germline CDR1 and CDR2: SGHRS and YFSETQ.

The sample holds many counts of this clonotype. The chain combines TRBV6-1 with TRBJ2-1, with D hard to call. The germline V gene encodes CDR1 MNHNS and CDR2 SASEGT. V shed 6 bases and J shed 0 bases, with 12 bases lying between them. CDR3 length equals 15 residues. CDR3 nucleotide sequence: TGTGCCAGCAGCCTCTGGCCAAACTCCTACAATGAGCAGTTCTTC. Its protein product is CASSLWPNSYNEQFF.

The rearrangement links TRBV7-2 to TRBJ2-5; 14 bases match TRBD2. CDR3 length: 17 amino acids. Germline loops: CDR1 SGHTA, CDR2 FQGNSA. Germline trimming cut 1 base from V and 9 bases from J; bases unmatched to any gene: 10. The CDR3 bases are TGTGCCAGCAGCTTAGGGGTTGGACTAGCGGGGGGTCGCCCCCAGTACTTC. Translation: CASSLGVGLAGGRPQYF.

There are a few counts of this clonotype. The chain is built from TRBV5-1 and TRBJ2-2; D not certain. The germline V and J ends were trimmed by 1 base and 0 bases, with 7 bases remaining between them. This CDR3 contains 15 residues. Germline assignment: CDR1 SGHRS and CDR2 YFSETQ. The CDR3 loop reads CASSLYGSNTGELFF. The CDR3 coding sequence is TGCGCCAGCAGCTTGTACGGATCGAACACCGGGGAGCTGTTTTTT.

The chain employs TRBV13 and TRBJ2-3; 7 bases align to TRBD2. Trimming removed 6 bases from V and 2 bases from J; junction bases left unmatched: 8. The CDR3 spans 15 residues. The germline CDR1 and CDR2 sequences are PRHDT and FYEKMQ (reference sequence). CDR3: CASRYSGDFTDTQYF. The DNA of the CDR3 is TGTGCCAGCAGGTACAGCGGGGACTTCACAGATACGCAGTATTTT.

CDR3 residues: CASSSGGGDEKLFF. DNA of the CDR3: TGCGCCAGCAGCTCAGGGGGCGGCGATGAAAAACTGTTTTTT. The rearrangement links TRBV5-1 to TRBJ1-4; the match to TRBD1 covers 8 bases. The V gene end was trimmed by 3 bases and the J gene end by 6 bases; junction bases not matched to a gene: 4. This CDR3 spans 14 amino acids. Germline values: CDR1 SGHRS, CDR2 YFSETQ. Variable domain in full (rest from reference TRBV5-1 and TRBJ1-4): KAGVTQTPRYLIKTRGQQVTLSCSPISGHRSVSWYQQTPGQGLQFLFEYFSETQRNKGNFPGRFSGRQFSNSRSEMNVSTLELGDSALYLCASSSGGGDEKLFFGSGTQLSVL.

This clonotype was seen at least ten times. The chain combines TRBV15 with TRBJ2-1; 11 bases agree with TRBD2. CDR3 length: 17 residues. The germline CDR1 and CDR2 sequences are LNHNV and YYDKDF (reference sequence). The trim removed 1 base at V and 6 bases at J, leaving 8 bases unmatched. The CDR3, as DNA: TGTGCCACCAGCAGAGGTACTTTAGCGGGGGGGCTCAATGAGCAGTTCTTC. Amino acids: CATSRGTLAGGLNEQFF.

This clonotype was seen many times. The chain couples TRBV18 to TRBJ1-2; D is unresolved. Trimming shortened V by 5 bases and J by 2 bases, and 9 bases separated the two germline ends. The CDR3 loop spans 13 amino acids. Per the germline V gene, CDR1 is KGHSH and CDR2 is LQKENI. CDR3 sequence: CASSDGRNYGYTF. The CDR3 DNA follows: TGTGCCAGCTCAGACGGACGGAACTATGGCTACACCTTC.

In this sample, this clonotype turned up many times. The chain combines TRBV28 with TRBJ2-1, with TRBD2 matching 14 bases. V dropped 6 bases and J dropped 9; count of bases not matched to a gene: 4. Germline V CDR1 and CDR2: MDHEN, SYDVKM. This CDR3 has 14 amino acids. The CDR3 here is CASRRLAGGFEQFF. Written as DNA, the CDR3 is TGTGCCAGCAGGCGACTAGCGGGGGGGTTTGAGCAGTTCTTC.

The rearrangement links TRBV2 to TRBJ2-6; no clear D gene. V was shortened by 8 bases and J by 0 bases, with 5 bases between the two germline ends. Germline CDR1 SNHLY, CDR2 FYNNEI. The CDR3 loop spans 13 amino acids. Here the CDR3 DNA reads TGTGCCAGCGTCGGCTCTGGGGCCAACGTCCTGACTTTC. Encoded protein: CASVGSGANVLTF.

This clonotype was observed many times. The chain employs TRBV7-8 and TRBJ1-2; D unclear. This CDR3 contains 13 residues. Trimming pared 1 base from V and 7 bases from J, leaving 10 bases between. Germline V gene lookup returns CDR1 SGHVS and CDR2 FQNEAQ. Written as DNA, the CDR3 is TGTGCCAGCAGCTTAGGGGGTTCCCGTGGCTACACCTTC. It yields the protein CASSLGGSRGYTF.

This clonotype was observed a few times. With a much larger clone just one base away, this may be a read error. CDR3 coding DNA: TGTGCCAGCGAGAAGAACACTGAAGCTTTCTTT. This sequence encodes CASEKNTEAFF. The genes are TRBV7-9 and TRBJ1-1; D not certain. The CDR3 is 11 amino acids. V was pared by 8 bases and J by 1 base, with 5 bases between. From germline, CDR1 is SEHNR and CDR2 FQNEAQ (reference sequence).

A few counts support this clonotype. CDR3 DNA sequence: TGTGCCAGCAGCTTAGAGGCCCGATCAACTAATGAAAAACTGTTTTTT. Its protein product is CASSLEARSTNEKLFF. The V gene is TRBV7-8, the J gene TRBJ1-4, with no clear D. The CDR3 spans 16 residues. Germline V gene data show CDR1 as SGHVS and CDR2 as FQNEAQ. Between the trimmed V and J ends, which lost 1 base and 0 bases, there was a span of 9 bases.

This clonotype has ten or more counts. This sequence joins TRBV5-5 and TRBJ1-5, with TRBD1 matching over 7 bases. The J segment lost 7 bases and the V segment lost 1 base, leaving 11 bases of the junction unmatched. This CDR3 has 16 amino acids. Germline CDR1 reads SGHKS; CDR2 reads YYEKEE (reference sequence). The CDR3 region is CASSLLGGGGIQPQHF. Written as DNA, the CDR3 is TGTGCCAGCAGCTTGCTAGGAGGGGGCGGAATCCAGCCCCAGCATTTT. The whole variable domain, remainder taken from reference TRBV5-5 and TRBJ1-5, is DAGVTQSPTHLIKTRGQQVTLRCSPISGHKSVSWYQQVLGQGPQFIFQYYEKEERGRGNFPDRFSARQFPNYSSELNVNALLLGDSALYLCASSLLGGGGIQPQHFGDGTRLSIL.